The 14 T cell receptor beta chains given below trace back to one sample, sequenced in a study of shared clonotypes between healthy human individuals. Data came from immunoSEQ multiplex PCR; TCRdb stores just in-frame clones and leaves some out. In the table there are approximately 1.1 million clones, about 84% of which are singletons. The specimen sequenced was memory CD4+ T cells from PBMCs. Subset: CD45RA-negative fraction. These receptors all stem from a man younger than 30 in good health. Some clones in this sample may be carry-over from other donors' samples.

The chain links TRBV14 to TRBJ2-7, with 9 bases that match TRBD1. The length of the CDR3 is 15 residues. V shed 1 base, J shed 0 bases, and the junction held 1 base outside the gene matches. Germline V gene data show CDR1 as SGHDN and CDR2 as FVKESK. CDR3 bases: TGTGCCAGCAGCCAAGCGACAGGGGGCTCCTACGAGCAGTACTTC. Its protein product is CASSQATGGSYEQYF.

The chain recombines TRBV27 with TRBJ2-1, with TRBD2 identical over 7 bases. The CDR3 contains 15 residues. Germline trimming cut 6 bases from V and 0 bases from J; bases unmatched to any gene: 5. Germline V gives CDR1 MNHEY, CDR2 SMNVEV (reference sequence). The CDR3, as DNA: TGTGCCAGCAGCCATCTAGCGGTCTCCTACAATGAGCAGTTCTTC. Translation: CASSHLAVSYNEQFF.

V gene TRBV6-1 combines with J gene TRBJ2-5; D call uncertain. The CDR3 spans 18 residues. Trimming removed 0 bases from V and 0 bases from J, with 17 bases in between. Germline loops: CDR1 MNHNS, CDR2 SASEGT. This chain's CDR3 is CASSEAKGRLINQETQYF. Written as DNA, the CDR3 is TGTGCCAGCAGTGAAGCAAAAGGACGGCTAATTAACCAAGAGACCCAGTACTTC.

With regard to this clone: Other DNA sequences in the sample encode the same CDR3. CDR3 sequence reads: CASSLGVRNTEAFF. The CDR3 DNA reads TGTGCCAGCAGCTTAGGGGTGAGGAACACTGAAGCTTTCTTT. The V gene is TRBV11-2, the J gene TRBJ1-1; no reliable D call. The ends were cut back, 1 base at V and 1 base at J, with 7 bases in the middle. The germline V gene encodes CDR1 SGHAT and CDR2 FQNNGV. CDR3 length equals 14 residues.

V gene TRBV7-2 combines with J gene TRBJ2-7; tentative D call: TRBD1 (6 bases). Germline values: CDR1 SGHTA, CDR2 FQGNSA. This CDR3 has 14 residues. With 3 bases removed from V and 5 bases from J, the gap between germline ends came to 14 bases. DNA of the CDR3: TGTGCCAGCAGCTTGAACAGGGCCAGCCACGAGCAGTACTTC. Amino acid sequence: CASSLNRASHEQYF.

This chain links TRBV28 with TRBJ2-5, with unresolved D. The CDR3 is 13 amino acids. The V and J ends lost 6 bases and 7 bases respectively, with 15 bases between them. Germline assignment: CDR1 MDHEN and CDR2 SYDVKM. The CDR3 DNA reads as TGTGCCAGCAGCTACCCTGTCTGGGGGACCCAGTACTTC. This encodes CASSYPVWGTQYF.

This chain connects TRBV29-1 to TRBJ1-1; D is perhaps TRBD1 (5 bases). The CDR3 runs 13 residues. Trimming stripped 6 bases from V and 2 bases from J, with 13 bases between. CDR1 and CDR2 from the germline V gene are SQVTM and ANQGSEA. The CDR3 sequence: CSVYRQTNTEAFF. In DNA, the CDR3 is TGCAGCGTCTACCGACAGACAAACACTGAAGCTTTCTTT. The full variable domain, with the rest looked up from reference TRBV29-1 and TRBJ1-1, is SAVISQKPSRDICQRGTSLTIQCQVDSQVTMMFWYRQQPGQSLTLIATANQGSEATYESGFVIDKFPISRPNLTFSTLTVSNMSPEDSSIYLCSVYRQTNTEAFFGQGTRLTVV.

V and J are TRBV6-4 and TRBJ1-5, with TRBD1 as a possible D gene (5 bases). CDR1 MRHNA and CDR2 SNTAGT come from the germline V gene. This CDR3 is 13 amino acids long. Trimming left V 10 bases short and J 4 bases short, with 14 bases between. The CDR3 DNA is TGTGCCATGGGGGTGGTCTTAAATCAGCCCCAGCATTTT. As protein: CAMGVVLNQPQHF.

V is TRBV6-6 and J is TRBJ1-2; a possible D gene is TRBD1 (5 bases). The CDR3 contains 12 residues. The germline V gene encodes CDR1 MNHNY and CDR2 SVGAGI (reference sequence). With 7 bases removed from V and 5 bases from J, the gap between germline ends came to 11 bases. For the CDR3, the DNA is TGTGCCAGCATGGGATCAGGGTATGGCTACACCTTC. This gives the protein CASMGSGYGYTF.

The V call is TRBV5-1, the J call TRBJ2-1; 11 positions match TRBD2. The CDR3 runs to 15 residues. V gave up 3 bases and J gave up 10 bases; unmatched junction bases: 9. From germline, CDR1 is SGHRS and CDR2 YFSETQ. CDR3 nucleotides: TGCGCCAGCAGCTCACAACTAGCGGGAGCAGGGGAGCAGTTCTTC. It encodes CASSSQLAGAGEQFF.

This clone was observed a single time. This chain connects TRBV6-1 to TRBJ2-3, with D tentatively TRBD2 (5 bases). The germline CDR1 and CDR2 sequences are MNHNS and SASEGT. V was cut by 1 base and J by 6 bases, with 17 bases left in between. This CDR3 is 16 amino acids long. DNA for the CDR3: TGTGCCAGCAGTGAAGGGACTGCCCGGGCGTTCGATACGCAGTATTTT. As protein: CASSEGTARAFDTQYF.

Note on this clone: This likely traces to a read error, being one base from a far larger clone. Other DNA sequences in this sample translate to the same CDR3. The rearrangement uses TRBV11-2 and TRBJ2-1; 11 bases map to TRBD2. CDR1 SGHAT and CDR2 FQNNGV come from the germline V gene. The V segment lost 1 base and the J segment 0 bases; nucleotides outside the gene matches: 2. The CDR3 is 17 amino acids. The CDR3 nucleotides are TGTGCCAGCAGCTTAGGTACTAGCGGGAGCTCCTACAATGAGCAGTTCTTC. Residues: CASSLGTSGSSYNEQFF.

CDR3 DNA sequence: TGTGCCAGCAGCTTAAGGCTAGCGACATTCAACTTCAATGAGCAGTTCTTC. It translates to CASSLRLATFNFNEQFF. This chain links TRBV7-3 with TRBJ2-1, with D perhaps TRBD2 (6 bases). The CDR3 extends over 17 amino acids. From germline, CDR1 is SGHTA and CDR2 FQGTGA. Deletions cut 1 base from V and 6 bases from J, with 19 bases between.

For this clone: Other nucleotide sequences in the sample specify the same CDR3. This chain joins TRBV5-1 and TRBJ2-5; 8 bases are shared with TRBD2. V shed 0 bases, J shed 1 base, and the junction held 2 bases outside the gene matches. The CDR3 covers 15 residues. Germline assignment: CDR1 SGHRS and CDR2 YFSETQ. The CDR3 loop is CASSLAGTSQETQYF. In DNA, the CDR3 is TGCGCCAGCAGCTTGGCTGGGACTAGCCAAGAGACCCAGTACTTC.